These T cell receptor beta chains were read from a single sample in a study of blood T cell repertoires in COVID-19. Profiling relied on immunoSEQ multiplex PCR, and the TCRdb table lists in-frame clones only, not all of them. Of under 200,000 clones in the sample, approximately 80% are singletons; the top ten hold approximately 9.9%. The sequenced sample was PBMCs or T cells enriched from blood (not recorded which). All receptors derive from a man in his fifties who had recovered from COVID-19. The CDR3 runs from the conserved cysteine through the conserved F or W. A D gene is named only where the DNA matches it firmly. A clone size is listed for some rows: how often the clone was seen (once, few, many), or a class if it is expanded.

j_call clone_size d_call v_call cdr3_length cdr3_nt cdr3_aa
TRBJ1-1 NA NA TRBV29-1 13 TGCAGCGGCCAGACCGGAGTGAACACTGAAGCTTTCTTT CSGQTGVNTEAFF
TRBJ1-6 NA NA TRBV6-4 13 TGTGCCAGCAGTGAAATGAACAAGTCACCCCTCCACTTT CASSEMNKSPLHF
TRBJ1-1 NA NA TRBV30 11 TGTGCCTGGAGTGCCCGGGAGTGGGCTTTCTTT CAWSAREWAFF
TRBJ2-2 NA TRBD2 TRBV5-3 17 TGTGCCAGAAGCTTGCTAGCGGGAGTAAGGAACACCGGGGAGCTGTTTTTT CARSLLAGVRNTGELFF
TRBJ1-5 NA TRBD1 TRBV5-1 19 TGCGCCAGCAGCTTGGCCAGTCCCCCGGGACAGGGAGGCAATCAGCCCCAGCATTTT CASSLASPPGQGGNQPQHF
TRBJ1-3 NA TRBD1 TRBV19 16 TGTGCCAGTAGTATCGACAGGGGAATCGCTGGAAACACCATATATTTT CASSIDRGIAGNTIYF
TRBJ1-1 NA TRBD1 TRBV5-6 15 TGTGCCAGCAGCCCCTCACAGGGGGCGAACACTGAAGCTTTCTTT CASSPSQGANTEAFF
TRBJ1-1 NA NA TRBV7-9 14 TGTGCCAGCAGCTTAGTTGGGGGCAAGGCTGAAGCTTTCTTT CASSLVGGKAEAFF
TRBJ2-7 NA NA TRBV24-1 12 TGTGCCACCAGTGCTGAGGGCGACGAGCAGTACTTC CATSAEGDEQYF
TRBJ1-5 NA NA TRBV7-8 15 TGTGCCAGCAGCCCCTCAGGGGCCCTCAATCAGCCCCAGCATTTT CASSPSGALNQPQHF
TRBJ2-3 NA NA TRBV28 12 TGTGCCAGCAGTCCAAACACAGATACGCAGTATTTT CASSPNTDTQYF
TRBJ1-3 NA NA TRBV3-1/TRBV3-2 17 TGTGCCAGCAGCCAAGGGGGCCCAGATCTCTCTGGAAACACCATATATTTT CASSQGGPDLSGNTIYF
TRBJ2-4 NA NA TRBV6-4 14 TGTGCCAGCAGTGAAGGGCAGGGGAGTACCATTCAGTACTTC CASSEGQGSTIQYF
TRBJ1-5 NA NA TRBV28 16 TGTGCCAGCACCTACCCCGCAGGGCTCGGCAATCAGCCCCAGCATTTT CASTYPAGLGNQPQHF
TRBJ1-4 NA NA TRBV29-1 13 TGCAGCGCCCAACAGGGAGCTAATGAAAAACTGTTTTTT CSAQQGANEKLFF
TRBJ2-7 NA NA TRBV24-1 14 TGTGCCACCAGTGACCCCAGGGGTGGTAGGGAGCAGTACTTC CATSDPRGGREQYF
TRBJ2-3 NA NA TRBV24-1 17 TGTGCCACCAGTGATCCGAGTGGGAGCCGACGCACAGATACGCAGTATTTT CATSDPSGSRRTDTQYF
TRBJ2-1 NA TRBD1 TRBV2 14 TGTGCCAGCAGAGACGACAGGGGAAGCAATGAGCAGTTCTTC CASRDDRGSNEQFF
TRBJ1-1 many NA TRBV19 14 TGTGCCAGTATCAAGGACAGCGCGAGGACTGAAGCTTTCTTT CASIKDSARTEAFF
TRBJ2-7 NA TRBD1 TRBV14 17 TGTGCCAGCAGCCAACACAACTCCCCGGGACAGATATACGAGCAGTACTTC CASSQHNSPGQIYEQYF
TRBJ2-2 NA NA TRBV7-9 13 TGTGCCAGCAGCGCCGCGGGGACCGGGGAGCTGTTTTTT CASSAAGTGELFF
TRBJ1-2 NA NA TRBV5-4 14 TGTGCCAGCAGCTTGCCCTCCGGGACACCCTATGTCACCTTC CASSLPSGTPYVTF
TRBJ2-3 NA TRBD2 TRBV5-5 16 TGTGCCAGCAGCATGACTAGCGGGAGGAGAGGAGATACGCAGTATTTT CASSMTSGRRGDTQYF
TRBJ1-4 NA TRBD1 TRBV28 18 TGTGCCAGCAGTTTCCGATCCCCAGGGACAGGGACTAATGAAAAACTGTTTTTT CASSFRSPGTGTNEKLFF
TRBJ2-7 NA NA TRBV5-1 15 TGCGCCAGCAGCTTGTCGGCGACTAGTATCAACGAGCAGTACTTC CASSLSATSINEQYF
TRBJ2-3 once TRBD2 TRBV5-1 15 TGCGCCAGCAGTCTCGGGGGGGGCCGTGAAGATACGCAGTATTTT CASSLGGGREDTQYF
TRBJ1-1 NA NA TRBV9 17 TGTGCCAGCAGCGTGGGAAGTCCCGGGAGCCTGAGCACTGAAGCTTTCTTT CASSVGSPGSLSTEAFF
TRBJ2-7 NA NA TRBV5-1 14 TGCGCCAGCAGCTTGGGCGGGGTTGTATACGAGCAGTACTTC CASSLGGVVYEQYF